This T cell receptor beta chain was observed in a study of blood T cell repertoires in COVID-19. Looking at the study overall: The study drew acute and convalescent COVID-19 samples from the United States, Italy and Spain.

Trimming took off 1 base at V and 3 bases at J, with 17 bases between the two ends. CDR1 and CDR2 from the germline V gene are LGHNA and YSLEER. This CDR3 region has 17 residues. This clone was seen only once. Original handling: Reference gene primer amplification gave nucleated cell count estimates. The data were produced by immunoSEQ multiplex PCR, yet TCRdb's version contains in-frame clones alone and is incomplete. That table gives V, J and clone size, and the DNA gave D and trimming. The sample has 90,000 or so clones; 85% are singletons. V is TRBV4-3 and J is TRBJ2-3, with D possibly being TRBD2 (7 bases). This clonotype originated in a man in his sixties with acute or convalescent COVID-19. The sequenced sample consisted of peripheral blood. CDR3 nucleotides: TGCGCCAGCAGCCAAGCCTTAACGGGGGGCCGGACAGATACGCAGTATTTT. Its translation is CASSQALTGGRTDTQYF.